The present T cell receptor beta chain was sequenced within a study of blood T cell repertoires in COVID-19. In the source study's methods: Researchers report that nucleated cell counts were estimated from reference gene primer amplification. Produced via immunoSEQ multiplex PCR; TCRdb's table is partial and in-frame only. For V, J and clone size, that table is used; D and trimming come from the DNA. The sample has 90,000 to 110,000 clones; 60% to 85% are singletons. This TCR was recovered from a human donor in a cohort sampled during active or convalescent COVID-19. Sample: peripheral blood.

This CDR3 reads CASSLISMRGLNTEAFF. CDR3 DNA sequence: TGTGCCAGCAGTTTGATCTCGATGAGGGGGCTGAACACTGAAGCTTTCTTT. The chain couples TRBV28 to TRBJ1-1; the match to TRBD1 covers 7 bases. The CDR3 covers 17 residues. Germline trimming cut 3 bases from V and 0 bases from J; bases unmatched to any gene: 10. The V gene's germline CDR1 is MDHEN and CDR2 SYDVKM.